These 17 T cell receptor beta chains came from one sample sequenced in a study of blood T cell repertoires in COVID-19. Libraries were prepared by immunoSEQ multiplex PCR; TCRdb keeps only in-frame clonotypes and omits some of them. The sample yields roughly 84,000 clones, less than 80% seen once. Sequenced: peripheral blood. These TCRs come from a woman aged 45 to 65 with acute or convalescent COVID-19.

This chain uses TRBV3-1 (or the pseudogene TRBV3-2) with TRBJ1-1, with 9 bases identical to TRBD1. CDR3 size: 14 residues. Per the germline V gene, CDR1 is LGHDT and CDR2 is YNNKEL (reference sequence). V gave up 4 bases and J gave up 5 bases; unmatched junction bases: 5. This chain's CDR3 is CASSLGQGGTEAFF. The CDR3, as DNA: TGTGCCAGCAGCCTGGGACAGGGAGGAACTGAAGCTTTCTTT.

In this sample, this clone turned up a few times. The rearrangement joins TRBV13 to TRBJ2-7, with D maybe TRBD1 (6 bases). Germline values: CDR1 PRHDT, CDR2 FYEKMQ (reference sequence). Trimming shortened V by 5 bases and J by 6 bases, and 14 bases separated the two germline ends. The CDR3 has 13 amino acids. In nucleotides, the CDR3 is TGTGCCAGCAGCCCCGGACAGCTTGGCGAGCAGTACTTC. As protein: CASSPGQLGEQYF.

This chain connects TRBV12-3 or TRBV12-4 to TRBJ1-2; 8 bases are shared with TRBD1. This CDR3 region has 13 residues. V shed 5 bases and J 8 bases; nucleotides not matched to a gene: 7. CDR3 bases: TGTGCCAGCAGTCGGACAGGGAGCGGGGGCTACACCTTC. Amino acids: CASSRTGSGGYTF.

The CDR3 protein is CASSPGTGRETQYF. The CDR3 nucleotides read TGTGCCAGCTCACCAGGGACAGGGAGAGAGACCCAGTACTTC. The rearrangement joins TRBV18 to TRBJ2-5; 9 positions match TRBD1. The CDR3 contains 14 residues. V lost 2 bases, J lost 4 bases, and 2 bases stayed unmatched. CDR1 and CDR2 from the germline V gene are KGHSH and LQKENI.

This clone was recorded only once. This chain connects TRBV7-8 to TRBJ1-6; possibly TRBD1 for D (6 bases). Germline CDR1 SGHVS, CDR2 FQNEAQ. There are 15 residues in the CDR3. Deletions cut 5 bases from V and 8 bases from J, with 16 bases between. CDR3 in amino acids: CASSRITGNDSPLHF. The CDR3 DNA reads TGTGCCAGCAGCCGGATAACAGGGAACGATTCACCCCTCCACTTT.

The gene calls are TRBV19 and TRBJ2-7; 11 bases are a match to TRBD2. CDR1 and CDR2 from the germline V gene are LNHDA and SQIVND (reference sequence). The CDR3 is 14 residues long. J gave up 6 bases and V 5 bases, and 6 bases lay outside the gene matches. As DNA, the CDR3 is TGTGCCAGTAGTCGTAGCGGGGGGGCCATCGAGCAGTACTTC. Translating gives CASSRSGGAIEQYF.

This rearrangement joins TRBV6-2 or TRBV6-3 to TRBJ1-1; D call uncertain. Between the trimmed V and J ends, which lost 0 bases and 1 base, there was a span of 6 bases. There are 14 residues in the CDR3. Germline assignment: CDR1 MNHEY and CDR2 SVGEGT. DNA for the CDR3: TGTGCCAGCAGTTACTCGGCCTGGAACACTGAAGCTTTCTTT. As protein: CASSYSAWNTEAFF.

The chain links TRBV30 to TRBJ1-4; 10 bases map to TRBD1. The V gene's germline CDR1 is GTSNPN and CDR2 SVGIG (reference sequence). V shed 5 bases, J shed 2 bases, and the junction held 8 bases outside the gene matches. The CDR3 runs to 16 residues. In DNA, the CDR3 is TGTGCCTGGGGATCGACAGGGGGCCGGACTAATGAAAAACTGTTTTTT. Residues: CAWGSTGGRTNEKLFF.

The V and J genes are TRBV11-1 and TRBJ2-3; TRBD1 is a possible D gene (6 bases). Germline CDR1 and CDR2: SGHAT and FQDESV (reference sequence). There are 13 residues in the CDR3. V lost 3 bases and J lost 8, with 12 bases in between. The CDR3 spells CASSLPDSVTQYF. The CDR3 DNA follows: TGTGCCAGCAGCTTGCCGGACAGCGTTACGCAGTATTTT.

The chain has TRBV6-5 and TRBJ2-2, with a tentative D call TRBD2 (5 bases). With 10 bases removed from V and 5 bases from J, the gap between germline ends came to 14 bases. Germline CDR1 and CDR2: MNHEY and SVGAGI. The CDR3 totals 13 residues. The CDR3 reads CAIREGGTGELFF. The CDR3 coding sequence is TGTGCCATCCGAGAGGGCGGAACCGGGGAGCTGTTTTTT.

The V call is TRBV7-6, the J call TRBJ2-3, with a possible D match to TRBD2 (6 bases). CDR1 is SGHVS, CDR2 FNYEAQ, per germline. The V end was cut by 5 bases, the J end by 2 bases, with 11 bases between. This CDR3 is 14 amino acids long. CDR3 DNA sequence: TGTGCCAGCAGCCAGAGCGGGTACACAGATACGCAGTATTTT. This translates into CASSQSGYTDTQYF.

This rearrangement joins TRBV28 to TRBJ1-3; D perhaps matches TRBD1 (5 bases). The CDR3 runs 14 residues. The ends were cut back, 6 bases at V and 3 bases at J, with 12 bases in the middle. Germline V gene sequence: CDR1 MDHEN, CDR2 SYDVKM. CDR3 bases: TGTGCCAGCAGCCCGATGGGGGGTGGAAACACCATATATTTT. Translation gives CASSPMGGGNTIYF.

In DNA form, the CDR3 reads TGTGCCAGCAGCTCTCCCGCGGGGAGGAGCTCCTACGAGCAGTACTTC. Amino acids: CASSSPAGRSSYEQYF. The chain recombines TRBV11-2 with TRBJ2-7, with a weak D call TRBD2 (6 bases). The CDR3 sequence is 16 residues long. V was pared by 4 bases and J by 0 bases, with 16 bases between. In germline, CDR1 is SGHAT, CDR2 FQNNGV.

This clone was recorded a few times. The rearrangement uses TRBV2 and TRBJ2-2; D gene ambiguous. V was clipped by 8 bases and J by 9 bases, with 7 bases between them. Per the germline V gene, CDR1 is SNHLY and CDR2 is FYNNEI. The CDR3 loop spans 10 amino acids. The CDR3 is CASGRRELFF. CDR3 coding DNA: TGTGCCAGCGGGCGTAGGGAGCTGTTTTTT.

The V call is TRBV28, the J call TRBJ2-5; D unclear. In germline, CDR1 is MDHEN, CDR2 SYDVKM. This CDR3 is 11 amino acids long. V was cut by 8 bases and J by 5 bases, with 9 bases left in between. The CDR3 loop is CASASVETQYF. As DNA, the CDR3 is TGTGCCAGCGCGTCCGTGGAGACCCAGTACTTC.

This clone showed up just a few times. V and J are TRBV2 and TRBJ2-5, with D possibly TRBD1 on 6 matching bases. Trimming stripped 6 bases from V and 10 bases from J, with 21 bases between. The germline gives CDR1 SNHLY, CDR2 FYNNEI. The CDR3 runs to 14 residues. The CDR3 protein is CASRPTGSTGIQYF. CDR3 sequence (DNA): TGTGCCAGCAGACCCACAGGGTCCACAGGAATCCAGTACTTC. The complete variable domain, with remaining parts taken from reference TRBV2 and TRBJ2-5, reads EPEVTQTPSHQVTQMGQEVILRCVPISNHLYFYWYRQILGQKVEFLVSFYNNEISEKSEIFDDQFSVERPDGSNFTLKIRSTKLEDSAMYFCASRPTGSTGIQYFGPGTRLLVL.

The CDR3 DNA is TGTGCCAGCAGTGCACTAGCGGGGGGCCTGGATGAGCAGTTCTTC. Its protein product is CASSALAGGLDEQFF. V usage is TRBV2 and J usage is TRBJ2-1, with 12 nucleotides matching TRBD2. The trim removed 4 bases at V and 8 bases at J, leaving 6 bases unmatched. Germline V CDR1 and CDR2: SNHLY, FYNNEI. This CDR3 contains 15 residues.